This TCR beta chain originates from a study of cytomegalovirus exposure and HLA in healthy donors. The study, taken as a whole, reports: The classifier reportedly diagnosed cytomegalovirus status with high specificity and sensitivity.

The germline CDR1 and CDR2 sequences are SGHAT and FQDESV (reference sequence). The V end was cut by 6 bases, the J end by 6 bases, with 23 bases between. CDR3 size: 16 residues. About this clone itself: Its antigen is as yet unknown.

PCR employed 60 Vbeta and 13 Jbeta primers. Libraries were prepared by immunoSEQ multiplex PCR; TCRdb keeps only in-frame clonotypes and omits some of them. Here the sample spans about 63,000 clones, around 73% being singletons. This chain links TRBV11-1 with TRBJ1-1; D might be TRBD1 (5 bases). The sample comprised PBMCs. The TCR originated in a man aged 50 or older in good health and CMV-seronegative. The CDR3 DNA sequence: TGTGCCAGCAGTGGGGGGATTTGGGGAGAATCGGCTGAAGCTTTCTTT. Protein sequence: CASSGGIWGESAEAFF.